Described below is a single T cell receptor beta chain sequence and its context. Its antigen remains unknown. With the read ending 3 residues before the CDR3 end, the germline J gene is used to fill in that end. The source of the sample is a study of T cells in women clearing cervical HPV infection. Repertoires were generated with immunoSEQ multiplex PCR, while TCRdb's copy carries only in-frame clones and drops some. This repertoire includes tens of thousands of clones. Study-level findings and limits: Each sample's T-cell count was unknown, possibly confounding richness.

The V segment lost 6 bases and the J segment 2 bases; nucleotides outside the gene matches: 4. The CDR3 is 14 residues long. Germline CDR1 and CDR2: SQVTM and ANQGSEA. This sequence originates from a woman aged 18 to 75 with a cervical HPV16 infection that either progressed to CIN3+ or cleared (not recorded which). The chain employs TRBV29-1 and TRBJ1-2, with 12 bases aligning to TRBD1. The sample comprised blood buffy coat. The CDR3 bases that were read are TGCAGCGTCCGGGACAGGGGGCGAAACTATGGC. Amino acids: CSVRDRGRNYG. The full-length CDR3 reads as CSVRDRGRNYGYTF.